This TCR beta chain was sequenced during a study of T-cell memory formation after mild COVID-19 (dated by TCRdb to about 2021). Regarding the complete study: TCR sequence clusters from the two donors were largely donor specific. In two donors, T-cell clones that expanded and contracted after mild COVID-19 were followed by sequencing TCRalpha and TCRbeta repertoires longitudinally. Two young, previously healthy adult volunteers made up the cohort, one male and one female. Study-level results and caveats: The second-wave clones that peaked on day 37 were not confirmed to be SARS-CoV-2 specific. The study included only a couple of mild cases, and larger cohorts that include severe cases with pre-infection samples were judged to be necessary. Some responding clones were found in pre-infection memory, which suggests that pre-existing cross-reactive memory T cells took part in the SARS-CoV-2 response. Clones contracting from day 15 to 85 had balanced CD4/CD8 phenotypes, while a second wave expanding from day 15 to 37 was biased towards CD4+. Contracting CD4+ clones appeared mostly in the CM and EM memory subsets, whereas CD8+ clones were enriched in EMRA.

Ficoll-Paque density gradient centrifugation was used to isolate PBMCs. This clonotype has only a few counts. There is no known antigen for this receptor. The input lacks base qualities; no much larger clone sits a single base away. The CDR3, from cysteine to valine, totals 14 residues. Of the read, only the CDR3 DNA is kept; its 42 bases are in frame from base 1. The germline V and J ends show losses of 4 bases and 3 bases respectively, and no gene match explains 7 bases of the junction. CDR1 SGHNT and CDR2 YYREEE are derived from the germline V gene (reference sequence). TCRdb names Illumina NovaSeq 6000 as the instrument used. Using 5'RACE with constant-segment primers, TCRalpha and TCRbeta cDNA libraries were constructed, with sample barcodes and unique molecular identifiers added in the process. RNA was extracted from every sample with Trizol reagent. Libraries were amplified in two PCR steps, with a second sample barcode and Illumina TruSeq adapters added in the second step. The libraries were sequenced on an Illumina NovaSeq using 2 x 150 bp paired-end reads. The original methods were these. Demultiplexing of reads and collapsing into UMI-guided consensus sequences were performed with migec v1.2.7. Using mixcr v2.1.11, UMI consensuses were aligned to TRA and TRB V and J templates and then assembled into clonotypes. Clonotypes were classified as expanded or contracted when called significant by both edgeR and NoisET, with noise models trained on biological replicates. For edgeR calls, the cutoffs were a false discovery rate-adjusted p below 0.01 and a log2 fold-change threshold of 1. As an exploratory analysis of dynamics, max-normalized trajectories of the 1000 most abundant clonotypes were examined with PCA combined with hierarchical clustering. The CD4 or CD8 phenotype of responding clones was assigned using the separately sequenced CD4+ and CD8+ repertoires. TCRdb cleaned the public reads at Q25 with fastp, built clones with MiXCR and kept in-frame beta chains. Here each entry gathers all rows of one CDR3 protein and keeps the most common genes and DNA. It is TCRdb's table, rather than the study itself, that gives the V and J calls and clone size. In this sample the table shows hundreds of thousands of distinct CDR3 sequences, around a sixth of which occur a single time. The ten top clones hold over 20% of the sample.

This chain joins TRBV5-4 to TRBJ2-7, with 7 bases in between that match TRBD2. The sequenced sample was PBMCs or a T cell subset sorted from them (not recorded which). The source of this sequence is a man between 18 and 29 years old who had mild COVID-19 (a few samples of this study predate the infection). The sample titles of this study are shuffled in the database, so cell type and time point are left out; the donor was told from shared clones. The bases read TGTGCCAGCAGCACCGGGGGGACTGACTACGAGCAGTACGTC. This encodes CASSTGGTDYEQYV.